This T cell receptor (beta chain) appears in the sequencing data of a study of OX40 agonist ivuxolimab in advanced cancers. As for the study in general: Intravenous ivuxolimab at 0.01 to 10 mg/kg was given to patients every 2 weeks. Participants could have had prior anti-PD-1, anti-PD-L1 or anti-CTLA-4 therapy, and around 40% had some. Study-wide results and caveats: The authors did not determine the antigen specificity of the expanded peripheral T cells. Average numbers of expanded clones were greater in CD8+ T cells than in CD4+.

In regard to this clone: Its antigen is unknown.

Germline CDR1 and CDR2: SGHVS and FNYEAQ. Trimming removed 0 bases from V and 2 bases from J, with 9 bases in between. CDR3 length: 15 residues. Assay: immunoSEQ multiplex PCR; the TCRdb copy retains only in-frame clones and omits some. The repertoire holds tens of thousands of clones, with approximately 90% as singletons. Sequenced here: CD4+ or CD8+ T cells sorted from blood, sampled in a trial of the OX40 agonist ivuxolimab. This chain uses TRBV7-6 with TRBJ2-3; no firm D call. This receptor was taken from an adult with an advanced solid tumor such as melanoma, head and neck, liver or kidney cancer. The CDR3 is CASSLAGDLTDTQYF. Written as DNA, the CDR3 is TGTGCCAGCAGCTTAGCGGGCGACCTCACAGATACGCAGTATTTT.